This T cell receptor (beta chain) was sequenced for a study of cytomegalovirus exposure and HLA in healthy donors. Whole-study context: T cells numbering about 200 million yielded 90 million to 140 million unique TCR beta sequences in an earlier analysis. Study observations and caveats: In a later analysis, HLA-associated TCR beta chains were more clonally expanded than equally common others. Later, TCR association rates were found to vary by HLA locus, highest for DRB1 and lowest for HLA-C. It was taken for granted in presence/absence analyses that sequencing depth across donors was roughly uniform.

PCR amplification relied on 60 Vbeta primers (plus 13 Jbeta primers). The data were produced by immunoSEQ multiplex PCR, yet TCRdb's version contains in-frame clones alone and is incomplete. The data contain around 170,000 clones, over 60% of them singletons. This CDR3 contains 20 residues. J lost 0 bases, V lost 0 bases, and 11 bases had no gene match. Germline V gene data show CDR1 as MGHRA and CDR2 as YSYEKL. A remark on this clone: Its target is not known.

Sequences were obtained from PBMCs. The clonotype comes from a girl between 5 and 17 years old in good health and CMV-seronegative. The chain is built from TRBV4-1 and TRBJ2-1; TRBD2 matches at 10 bases. In DNA, the CDR3 is TGCGCCAGCAGCCAAGATGTAGCGGGGGGCCTACCGGGCTCCTACAATGAGCAGTTCTTC. Its protein is CASSQDVAGGLPGSYNEQFF.